The present TCR beta chain was sequenced within a study of OX40 agonist ivuxolimab in advanced cancers. Study details: Patients were infused with ivuxolimab every 2 weeks at 0.01 to 10 mg/kg. There were three patients with partial responses, one having hepatocellular carcinoma and two cutaneous melanoma. Notes on the study in general: In the expanded peripheral T cells, antigen specificity was never determined.

About this clone: What it recognizes is unknown.

Trimming cost V 1 base and J 2 bases, with 6 bases left between them. The CDR3 runs 13 residues. From germline, CDR1 is SGHAT and CDR2 FQNNGV. Repertoires were generated with immunoSEQ multiplex PCR, while TCRdb's copy carries only in-frame clones and drops some. The sample holds 100,000 or so clones; roughly nine tenths are singletons and the top ten take 0.25% to 0.35%. Material: CD4+ or CD8+ T cells sorted from blood, obtained in a trial of the OX40 agonist ivuxolimab. The chain is built from TRBV11-2 and TRBJ2-7; D not resolved. This sequence originates from an adult with an advanced solid tumor such as melanoma, head and neck, liver or kidney cancer. This CDR3 reads CASSLVGPYEQYF. The CDR3 DNA sequence: TGTGCCAGCAGCTTAGTCGGACCCTACGAGCAGTACTTC. Full variable domain (remainder filled in from reference TRBV11-2 and TRBJ2-7): EAGVAQSPRYKIIEKRQSVAFWCNPISGHATLYWYQQILGQGPKLLIQFQNNGVVDDSQLPKDRFSAERLKGVDSTLKIQPAKLEDSAVYLCASSLVGPYEQYFGPGTRLTVT.